This passage covers 20 T cell receptor beta chains from one sample sequenced in a study of PD-1 blockade in classical Hodgkin lymphoma. Time point described: cycle 4 day 1 (C4D1), after less than seven weeks of nivolumab. Brentuximab vedotin exposure varied among the patients, all of whom had relapsed after autologous stem cell transplantation. This table comes from immunoSEQ multiplex PCR, and its TCRdb copy is limited to in-frame clones, with some not included. The data hold approximately 110,000 clones, with roughly nine tenths observed a single time. This specimen consisted of peripheral blood mononuclear cells (PBMCs), obtained before the fourth cycle of nivolumab. Receptors were obtained from a human donor with classical Hodgkin lymphoma.

The V gene is TRBV5-6, the J gene TRBJ2-1, with 8 bases that match TRBD2. The CDR3 sequence is 16 residues long. Trimming at V came to 4 bases and at J to 3 bases, leaving 9 bases not matched to a gene. From germline, CDR1 is SGHDT and CDR2 YYEEEE. The CDR3 DNA is TGTGCCAGCAGCCCTGCAGACACTAGCGGCTACAATGAGCAGTTCTTC. Translation gives CASSPADTSGYNEQFF.

The chain is built from TRBV27 and TRBJ1-5; D is ambiguous. Germline V lookup: CDR1 MNHEY, CDR2 SMNVEV (reference sequence). The germline V and J ends were trimmed by 2 bases and 4 bases, with 9 bases remaining between them. CDR3 size: 14 residues. The CDR3 DNA is TGTGCCAGCAGTTTAAACGGGGTGAATCAGCCCCAGCATTTT. Translated, it gives CASSLNGVNQPQHF.

The chain carries TRBV5-1 and TRBJ2-1; TRBD1 agrees at 7 bases. V was clipped by 5 bases and J by 7 bases; unmatched bases: 18. This CDR3 is 17 amino acids long. Looked up from germline, CDR1 is SGHRS and CDR2 is YFSETQ. This chain's CDR3 is CASSPDYRGSPLNEQFF. The CDR3 nucleotides are TGCGCCAGCAGTCCAGATTACAGGGGTTCCCCCCTTAATGAGCAGTTCTTC.

This chain links TRBV27 with TRBJ1-6; D call uncertain. Germline CDR1 reads MNHEY; CDR2 reads SMNVEV (reference sequence). The V end lost 6 bases, the J end lost 8 bases, and 14 bases lay between the germline ends. The CDR3 extends over 14 amino acids. For the CDR3, the DNA is TGTGCCAGCAGAACGGGTAGGTTGGATTCACCCCTCCACTTT. This translates into CASRTGRLDSPLHF.

The chain carries TRBV27 and TRBJ2-2; 13 bases are shared with TRBD2. The V gene end was trimmed by 10 bases and the J gene end by 5 bases; junction bases not matched to a gene: 19. This CDR3 has 19 amino acids. Germline-derived CDR1 and CDR2 are MNHEY and SMNVEV (reference sequence). CDR3 coding DNA: TGTGCCACCGCTCAAGAGGGAGGGACTAGCGGGATTTGGACCGGGGAGCTGTTTTTT. Translated: CATAQEGGTSGIWTGELFF.

The chain carries TRBV6-1 and TRBJ2-1, with 11 positions matching TRBD2. CDR1 MNHNS and CDR2 SASEGT come from the germline V gene. CDR3 length equals 17 residues. J was trimmed by 0 bases and V by 4 bases; bases with no gene match: 5. CDR3 residues: CASSARTSGRSYNEQFF. CDR3 bases: TGTGCCAGCAGTGCCCGGACTAGCGGGCGCTCCTACAATGAGCAGTTCTTC.

This clone was seen a single time. The V gene is TRBV4-2, the J gene TRBJ2-1, with 16 bases fitting TRBD2. The CDR3 extends over 17 amino acids. V was pared by 0 bases and J by 10 bases, with 6 bases of the junction left unmatched. Germline CDR1 reads LGHNA; CDR2 reads YNFKEQ. The CDR3 nucleotides are TGTGCCAGCAGCCAAGAACCGGGACTAGCGGGAGGGAGGGAGCAGTTCTTC. Translation gives CASSQEPGLAGGREQFF.

The chain links TRBV5-1 to TRBJ2-1; the match to TRBD2 covers 9 bases. CDR3 size: 16 residues. Germline CDR1 is SGHRS and CDR2 is YFSETQ. The V gene end was trimmed by 5 bases and the J gene end by 8 bases; junction bases not matched to a gene: 14. This chain's CDR3 is CASSRGLAGTFDEQFF. The CDR3 DNA follows: TGCGCCAGCAGTCGTGGTCTAGCGGGAACTTTTGATGAGCAGTTCTTC. Based on the CDR3 plus reference TRBV5-1 and TRBJ2-1, the full variable domain is KAGVTQTPRYLIKTRGQQVTLSCSPISGHRSVSWYQQTPGQGLQFLFEYFSETQRNKGNFPGRFSGRQFSNSRSEMNVSTLELGDSALYLCASSRGLAGTFDEQFFGPGTRLTVL.

For the CDR3, the DNA is TGTGCCAGCTCACCACCGTATGAGGGGCAACCCTACAATGAGCAGTTCTTC. Translation gives CASSPPYEGQPYNEQFF. The V and J genes are TRBV18 and TRBJ2-1, with D perhaps assigned TRBD1 or TRBD2 (5 bases each). CDR3 size: 17 residues. V was cut by 0 bases and J by 2 bases, with 14 bases left in between. The V gene's germline CDR1 is KGHSH and CDR2 LQKENI.

This sequence joins TRBV5-4 and TRBJ1-2; D is ambiguous. Germline CDR1 SGHNT, CDR2 YYREEE (reference sequence). The V end lost 4 bases, the J end lost 0 bases, and 19 bases lay between the germline ends. The CDR3 loop spans 17 amino acids. The CDR3 coding sequence is TGTGCCAGCAGCGATCAAAAGCAGGTGGCAGCTAACTATGGCTACACCTTC. This codes for CASSDQKQVAANYGYTF.

The chain is built from TRBV5-1 and TRBJ2-3, with 12 nucleotides matching TRBD2. Trimming removed 3 bases from V and 0 bases from J; junction bases left unmatched: 5. The CDR3 sequence is 17 residues long. The germline gives CDR1 SGHRS, CDR2 YFSETQ. The CDR3 loop is CASSYYGTSGSTDTQYF. For the CDR3, the DNA is TGCGCCAGCAGCTACTATGGGACTAGCGGGAGCACAGATACGCAGTATTTT.

The chain links TRBV10-3 to TRBJ1-1, with D possibly matching TRBD1 (6 bases). V lost 0 bases, J lost 10 bases, and 18 bases lay in between. CDR1 is ENHRY and CDR2 is SYGVKD in the germline V gene. The length of the CDR3 is 15 residues. The CDR3 spells CAISESGGTRSLAFF. The CDR3 DNA is TGTGCCATCAGTGAGTCTGGAGGGACACGGTCGCTAGCTTTCTTT.

The genes are TRBV6-5 and TRBJ1-2; D unresolved. The germline V gene encodes CDR1 MNHEY and CDR2 SVGAGI. CDR3 length: 14 amino acids. Trimming shortened V by 0 bases and J by 4 bases, and 9 bases separated the two germline ends. The DNA for the CDR3 is TGTGCCAGCAGTTACTCGAGCGGAGCCTATGGCTACACCTTC. Translation: CASSYSSGAYGYTF.

The chain links TRBV4-2 to TRBJ2-1; a possible D gene is TRBD2 (5 bases). The CDR3 extends over 15 amino acids. Germline V gives CDR1 LGHNA, CDR2 YNFKEQ. Between the trimmed V and J ends, which lost 4 bases and 3 bases, there was a span of 13 bases. The CDR3 nucleotides are TGTGCCAGCAGCCTGGCGGGCTCCGGCTACAATGAGCAGTTCTTC. Protein: CASSLAGSGYNEQFF.

The rearrangement joins TRBV25-1 to TRBJ2-3; D may be TRBD1 or TRBD2 (5 bases each). In germline, CDR1 is MGHDK, CDR2 SYGVNS. The CDR3 is 14 residues long. Deletions cut 5 bases from V and 4 bases from J, with 13 bases between. The CDR3 sequence: CASSLMRDPDTQYF. In nucleotides, the CDR3 is TGTGCCAGCAGTTTGATGAGGGACCCAGATACGCAGTATTTT. Filled out from reference TRBV25-1 and TRBJ2-3, the complete variable domain reads EADIYQTPRYLVIGTGKKITLECSQTMGHDKMYWYQQDPGMELHLIHYSYGVNSTEKGDLSSESTVSRIRTEHFPLTLESARPSHTSQYLCASSLMRDPDTQYFGPGTRLTVL.

The rearrangement uses TRBV19 and TRBJ2-3, with 9 positions matching TRBD2. V lost 7 bases, J lost 1 base, and 6 bases stayed unmatched. The germline CDR1 and CDR2 sequences are LNHDA and SQIVND (reference sequence). The CDR3 totals 15 residues. The CDR3 region is CASKIVAGGTDTQYF. Written as DNA, the CDR3 is TGTGCCAGTAAAATCGTAGCGGGAGGCACAGATACGCAGTATTTT.

The chain employs TRBV19 and TRBJ2-7, with 8 bases that match TRBD1. Germline loops: CDR1 LNHDA, CDR2 SQIVND (reference sequence). Trimming cost V 2 bases and J 3 bases; bases outside gene matches: 3. CDR3 length: 14 residues. CDR3 sequence (DNA): TGTGCCAGTAGTATAACAGGACAGGGCTACGAGCAGTACTTC. Translation: CASSITGQGYEQYF. Full variable domain (rest looked up from reference TRBV19 and TRBJ2-7): DGGITQSPKYLFRKEGQNVTLSCEQNLNHDAMYWYRQDPGQGLRLIYYSQIVNDFQKGDIAEGYSVSREKKESFPLTVTSAQKNPTAFYLCASSITGQGYEQYFGPGTRLTVT.

CDR3 bases: TGTGCCAGCAGTTCGGGGAGTACCAATCAGCCCCAGCATTTT. Its protein is CASSSGSTNQPQHF. The gene calls are TRBV6-5 and TRBJ1-5; no clear D. The length of the CDR3 is 14 residues. The V end lost 4 bases, the J end lost 3 bases, and 10 bases lay between the germline ends. Germline V lookup: CDR1 MNHEY, CDR2 SVGAGI.

J is TRBJ1-2 and V is TRBV27; TRBD1 might be the D (5 bases). V was cut by 6 bases and J by 1 base, with 15 bases left in between. The CDR3 loop spans 15 amino acids. The germline V gene encodes CDR1 MNHEY and CDR2 SMNVEV (reference sequence). In DNA form, the CDR3 reads TGTGCCAGCAGCCCCGGGGCGAAATATAACTATGGCTACACCTTC. Encoded protein: CASSPGAKYNYGYTF.

This clone was observed once. V is TRBV6-4 and J is TRBJ2-1; TRBD1 agrees at 8 bases. The CDR3 has 14 residues. CDR1 and CDR2 (germline): MRHNA, SNTAGT. The V gene end was trimmed by 6 bases and the J gene end by 4 bases; junction bases not matched to a gene: 5. In DNA, the CDR3 is TGTGCCAGCAGCCAGCAGGGGGCTTACAATGAGCAGTTCTTC. Protein product: CASSQQGAYNEQFF.